Presented here are 18 T cell receptor beta chains from one specimen sequenced in a study of blood T cells in healthy people across ages. PCR was performed a second time for roughly 7 to 11 cycles using a sample-barcoded 5' primer and a J-beta primer mix. TCRdb fed the 5' RACE reads into MiXCR, producing one record per CDR3 protein. The sample includes about 640,000 distinct CDR3 sequences, 58% of them seen just once. The specimen sequenced was blood. These receptors all come from a man between 60 and 75 years old in good health.

This clonotype was seen a single time. This chain joins TRBV5-1 and TRBJ1-2; D may be TRBD1 (5 bases). The CDR3 is 15 amino acids. The ends were cut back, 1 base at V and 4 bases at J, with 14 bases in the middle. Germline V CDR1 and CDR2: SGHRS, YFSETQ. This chain's CDR3 is CASSLFGGASYGYTF. CDR3 in DNA: TGCGCCAGCAGCTTGTTCGGAGGGGCTAGCTATGGCTACACCTTC.

This clonotype occurred a few times. The chain combines TRBV27 with TRBJ1-1, with a possible D match to TRBD1 (5 bases). Deletions cut 5 bases from V and 2 bases from J, with 12 bases between. The CDR3 spans 14 residues. Germline V gene sequence: CDR1 MNHEY, CDR2 SMNVEV (reference sequence). The CDR3 region is CASSPRVTNTEAFF. CDR3 coding DNA: TGTGCCAGCAGTCCCAGGGTTACTAACACTGAAGCTTTCTTT.

The chain recombines TRBV11-2 with TRBJ1-2, with D possibly TRBD1 on 5 matching bases. The germline V gene has CDR1 SGHAT and CDR2 FQNNGV. The V gene lost 4 bases and the J gene lost 4 bases, with 16 bases spanning the gap. CDR3 size: 15 residues. The CDR3 loop reads CASSSPFPDIYGYTF. Written as DNA, the CDR3 is TGTGCCAGCAGCTCCCCGTTCCCGGACATCTATGGCTACACCTTC. Full variable domain (missing parts from reference TRBV11-2 and TRBJ1-2): EAGVAQSPRYKIIEKRQSVAFWCNPISGHATLYWYQQILGQGPKLLIQFQNNGVVDDSQLPKDRFSAERLKGVDSTLKIQPAKLEDSAVYLCASSSPFPDIYGYTFGSGTRLTVV.

This clonotype was detected many times. The rearrangement links TRBV10-3 to TRBJ2-7; possible D gene TRBD1, 5 bases. This CDR3 is 13 amino acids long. V was shortened by 6 bases and J by 5 bases, with 14 bases between the two germline ends. Per the germline V gene, CDR1 is ENHRY and CDR2 is SYGVKD. This CDR3 reads CAISTYQGNEQYF. The CDR3 DNA is TGTGCCATCAGCACATACCAGGGCAACGAGCAGTACTTC.

This chain uses TRBV9 with TRBJ2-1, with D unresolved. The J call could be wrong; TRBJ2-7 is a better fit for the DNA end. Germline CDR1 is SGDLS and CDR2 is YYNGEE. This CDR3 comprises 15 residues. CDR3 loop: CASSVELALYNEQYF. The CDR3 coding sequence is TGTGCCAGCAGCGTCGAACTTGCACTCTACAATGAGCAGTACTTC.

The chain couples TRBV20-1 to TRBJ2-5, with TRBD2 matching 9 bases. Trimming took 0 bases from V and 1 from J; bases not matched to a gene: 3. The CDR3 contains 15 residues. CDR1 is DFQATT and CDR2 is SNEGSKA in the germline V gene (reference sequence). In DNA, the CDR3 is TGCAGTGCTAGAGAAGGCGGGGGGGCCCAAGAGACCCAGTACTTC. As protein: CSAREGGGAQETQYF.

The genes are TRBV7-8 and TRBJ1-4; D ambiguous. V lost 4 bases and J lost 3, with 12 bases in between. Germline-derived CDR1 and CDR2 are SGHVS and FQNEAQ. The CDR3 has 15 amino acids. CDR3 loop: CASSSPAGANEKLFF. CDR3 sequence (DNA): TGTGCCAGCAGCTCCCCGGCAGGAGCTAATGAAAAACTGTTTTTT.

This clonotype appeared a few times. V is TRBV3-1 and J is TRBJ2-7; tentative D call: TRBD1 (5 bases). The germline gives CDR1 LGHDT, CDR2 YNNKEL (reference sequence). The V end was cut by 6 bases, the J end by 3 bases, with 12 bases between. CDR3 size: 13 residues. CDR3 DNA: TGTGCCAGCAGTCGTTCAGGGTTCTACGAGCAGTACTTC. Its protein product is CASSRSGFYEQYF.

This clonotype has just a few counts. This chain connects TRBV5-1 to TRBJ1-2; D is undetermined. Germline V gene sequence: CDR1 SGHRS, CDR2 YFSETQ. The CDR3 loop spans 14 amino acids. V was trimmed by 2 bases and J by 4 bases, leaving 12 bases between them. CDR3 sequence (DNA): TGCGCCAGCAGCTTCGTCCTGGGCAGCTATGGCTACACCTTC. It translates to CASSFVLGSYGYTF.

The V gene is TRBV29-1, the J gene TRBJ2-5; TRBD1 aligns across 8 bases. J gave up 0 bases and V 5 bases, and 8 bases lay outside the gene matches. Germline loops: CDR1 SQVTM, CDR2 ANQGSEA. This CDR3 has 15 amino acids. CDR3: CSVTGGTGYQETQYF. Here the CDR3 DNA reads TGCAGCGTTACCGGCGGGACAGGATACCAAGAGACCCAGTACTTC.

This clonotype was seen a few times. The chain employs TRBV7-9 and TRBJ1-2, with TRBD1 matching 9 bases. Trimming took 3 bases from V and 7 from J; bases not matched to a gene: 6. The CDR3 loop spans 14 amino acids. Germline CDR1 is SEHNR and CDR2 is FQNEAQ (reference sequence). The CDR3, as DNA: TGTGCCAGCAGCTTTACTACAGGGGGCTCTGGCTACACCTTC. Its protein is CASSFTTGGSGYTF.

V gene TRBV20-1 combines with J gene TRBJ2-1; no clear D gene. The J call may be in error: the DNA end matches TRBJ2-7 better. The CDR3 sequence is 16 residues long. Germline values: CDR1 DFQATT, CDR2 SNEGSKA (reference sequence). In DNA, the CDR3 is TGCAGTGCTAGTACATCCTTCAGAAGCTCCTACAATGAGCAGTACTTC. This gives the protein CSASTSFRSSYNEQYF.

This clonotype was counted only a few times. The chain links TRBV20-1 to TRBJ2-3; tentative D call: TRBD2 (6 bases). Between the trimmed V and J ends, which lost 0 bases and 3 bases, there was a span of 13 bases. CDR1 and CDR2 from the germline V gene are DFQATT and SNEGSKA (reference sequence). The CDR3 is 15 residues long. DNA for the CDR3: TGCAGTGCTAGAGATGTGGAGGGGCGGACAGATACGCAGTATTTT. As protein: CSARDVEGRTDTQYF.

The sample holds a few counts of this clonotype. The chain carries TRBV6-2 or TRBV6-3 and TRBJ2-7, with a tentative D call TRBD2 (6 bases). V gave up 2 bases and J gave up 1 base, with 15 bases separating them. Germline CDR1 is MNHEY and CDR2 is SVGEGT. The CDR3 loop spans 16 amino acids. The CDR3 sequence is CASSYNPGGISYEQYF. CDR3 sequence (DNA): TGTGCCAGCAGTTACAATCCGGGCGGGATTTCCTACGAGCAGTACTTC.

A remark on this clonotype: Relative to the germline gene, one junction end is altered; a read error may explain this. The rearrangement uses TRBV29-1 and TRBJ2-1, with D perhaps TRBD1 or TRBD2 (6 bases each). The CDR3 loop spans 12 amino acids. The V gene's germline CDR1 is SQVTM and CDR2 ANQGSEA. The CDR3: CSVVPGGGEQSF. As DNA, the CDR3 is TGCAGCGTTGTCCCCGGGGGCGGTGAGCAGTCCTTC.

V gene TRBV20-1 combines with J gene TRBJ2-1, with D hard to call. The J call may not be correct, given that the DNA end is closer to TRBJ2-7. The CDR3 consists of 12 residues. CDR1 is DFQATT and CDR2 is SNEGSKA in the germline V gene (reference sequence). The CDR3 bases are TGCAGTGCTCCGACTTCCTACAATGAGCAGTACTTC. Residues: CSAPTSYNEQYF.

J is TRBJ2-7 and V is TRBV4-1; TRBD1 matches 7 bases. The CDR3 totals 15 residues. V dropped 2 bases and J dropped 3; count of bases not matched to a gene: 7. Germline CDR1 is MGHRA and CDR2 is YSYEKL. CDR3 amino acids: CASSQNQAGGYEQYF. CDR3 coding DNA: TGCGCCAGCAGCCAAAACCAAGCAGGGGGCTACGAGCAGTACTTC.

The rearrangement links TRBV27 to TRBJ1-2; a weak D match, TRBD1 (5 bases). CDR3 size: 14 residues. V lost 5 bases and J 4 bases, leaving 14 bases between the germline ends. Germline V gene data show CDR1 as MNHEY and CDR2 as SMNVEV (reference sequence). CDR3 in DNA: TGTGCCAGCAGTGGGGGGGACGGCTTCTATGGCTACACCTTC. Encoded protein: CASSGGDGFYGYTF.